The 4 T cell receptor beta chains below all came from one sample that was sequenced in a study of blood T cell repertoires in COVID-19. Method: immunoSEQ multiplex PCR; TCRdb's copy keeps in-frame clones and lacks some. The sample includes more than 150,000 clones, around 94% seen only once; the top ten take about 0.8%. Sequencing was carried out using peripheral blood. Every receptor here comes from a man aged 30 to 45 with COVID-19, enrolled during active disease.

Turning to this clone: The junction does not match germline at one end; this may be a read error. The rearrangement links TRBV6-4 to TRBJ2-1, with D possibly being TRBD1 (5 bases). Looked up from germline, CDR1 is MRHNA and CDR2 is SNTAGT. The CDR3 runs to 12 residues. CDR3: CASSDSRGPLIF. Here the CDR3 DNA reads TGTGCCAGCAGTGACTCTAGGGGCCCCCTGATCTTC.

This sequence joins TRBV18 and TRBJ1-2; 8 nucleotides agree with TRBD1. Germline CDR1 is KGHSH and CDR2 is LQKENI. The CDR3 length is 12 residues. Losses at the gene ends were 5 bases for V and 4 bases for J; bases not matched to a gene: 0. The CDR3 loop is CASSTGGYGYTF. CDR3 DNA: TGTGCCAGCTCAACAGGGGGCTATGGCTACACCTTC.

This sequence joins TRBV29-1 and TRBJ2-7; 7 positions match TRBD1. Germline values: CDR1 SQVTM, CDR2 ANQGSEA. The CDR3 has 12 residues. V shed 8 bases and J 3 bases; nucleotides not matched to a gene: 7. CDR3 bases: TGCAGCACCCGGGACAGCAACTACGAGCAGTACTTC. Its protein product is CSTRDSNYEQYF.

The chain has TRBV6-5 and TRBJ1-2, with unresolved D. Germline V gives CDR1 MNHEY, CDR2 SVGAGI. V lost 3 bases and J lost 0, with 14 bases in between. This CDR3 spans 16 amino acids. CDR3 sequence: CASSYSSGRANYGYTF. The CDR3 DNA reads TGTGCCAGCAGTTATTCTAGCGGGAGAGCTAACTATGGCTACACCTTC.